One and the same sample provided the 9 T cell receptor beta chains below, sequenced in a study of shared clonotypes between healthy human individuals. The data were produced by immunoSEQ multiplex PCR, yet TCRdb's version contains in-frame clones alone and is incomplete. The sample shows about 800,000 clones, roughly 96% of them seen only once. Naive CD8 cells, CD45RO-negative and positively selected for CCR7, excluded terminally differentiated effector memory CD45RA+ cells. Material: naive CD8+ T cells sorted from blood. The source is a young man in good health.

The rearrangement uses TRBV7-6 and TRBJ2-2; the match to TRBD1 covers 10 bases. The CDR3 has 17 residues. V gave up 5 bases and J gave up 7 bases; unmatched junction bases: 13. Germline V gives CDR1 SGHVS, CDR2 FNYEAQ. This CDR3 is CASSLSTGGGNGGELFF. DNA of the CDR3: TGTGCCAGCAGCCTCTCGACAGGGGGCGGGAATGGCGGGGAGCTGTTTTTT.

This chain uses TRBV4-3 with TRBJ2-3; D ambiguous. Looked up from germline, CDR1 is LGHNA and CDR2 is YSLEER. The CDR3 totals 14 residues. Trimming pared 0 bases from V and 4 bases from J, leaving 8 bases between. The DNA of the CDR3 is TGCGCCAGCAGCCAAGACGGGCCCCCAGATACGCAGTATTTT. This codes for CASSQDGPPDTQYF.

The CDR3 bases are TGTGCCAGCAGCGTACTAGCGGGAGGCGTCCAAGAGACCCAGTACTTC. Its protein is CASSVLAGGVQETQYF. This chain links TRBV9 with TRBJ2-5, with 11 bases aligning to TRBD2. With V trimmed by 1 base and J by 1 base, 3 bases remained unmatched. Germline CDR1 reads SGDLS; CDR2 reads YYNGEE. The CDR3 is made up of 16 amino acids.

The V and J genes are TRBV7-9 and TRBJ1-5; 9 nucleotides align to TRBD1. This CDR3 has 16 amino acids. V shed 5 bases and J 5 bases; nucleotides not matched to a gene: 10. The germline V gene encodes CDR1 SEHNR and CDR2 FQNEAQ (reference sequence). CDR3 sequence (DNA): TGTGCCAGCAGCCCACAGGGACAGGGAGCACATCAGCCCCAGCATTTT. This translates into CASSPQGQGAHQPQHF.

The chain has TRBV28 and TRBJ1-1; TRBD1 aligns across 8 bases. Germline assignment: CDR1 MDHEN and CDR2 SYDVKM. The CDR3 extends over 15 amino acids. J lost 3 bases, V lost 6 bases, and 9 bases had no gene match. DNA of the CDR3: TGTGCCAGCAGACCTCCCAGGGGGCTCGACACTGAAGCTTTCTTT. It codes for CASRPPRGLDTEAFF.

Here the CDR3 reads CASSSGVGGLVPLQETQYF. The CDR3 DNA reads TGTGCCAGCAGCTCCGGGGTTGGGGGACTAGTCCCGTTACAAGAGACCCAGTACTTC. V gene TRBV11-2 combines with J gene TRBJ2-5, with 8 bases lining up with TRBD2. This CDR3 spans 19 amino acids. Germline trimming cut 4 bases from V and 2 bases from J; bases unmatched to any gene: 18. Per germline, CDR1 SGHAT and CDR2 FQNNGV.

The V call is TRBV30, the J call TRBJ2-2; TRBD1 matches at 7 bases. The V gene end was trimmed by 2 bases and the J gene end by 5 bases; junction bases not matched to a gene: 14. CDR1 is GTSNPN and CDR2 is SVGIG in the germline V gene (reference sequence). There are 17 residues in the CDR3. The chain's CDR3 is CAWSLQGILVLTGELFF. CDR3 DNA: TGTGCCTGGAGTTTACAGGGGATTCTAGTCCTGACCGGGGAGCTGTTTTTT.

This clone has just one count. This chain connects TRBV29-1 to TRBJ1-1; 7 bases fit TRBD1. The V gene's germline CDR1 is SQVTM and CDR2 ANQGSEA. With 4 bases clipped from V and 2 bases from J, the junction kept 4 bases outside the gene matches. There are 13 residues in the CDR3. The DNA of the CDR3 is TGCAGCGTTGGACAGGGATTCAACACTGAAGCTTTCTTT. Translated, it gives CSVGQGFNTEAFF.

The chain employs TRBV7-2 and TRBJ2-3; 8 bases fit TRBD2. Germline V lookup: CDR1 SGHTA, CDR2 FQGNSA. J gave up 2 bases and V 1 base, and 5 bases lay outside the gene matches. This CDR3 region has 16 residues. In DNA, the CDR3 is TGTGCCAGCAGCTTAGTGGGCGGGAGGCCCACAGATACGCAGTATTTT. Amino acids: CASSLVGGRPTDTQYF. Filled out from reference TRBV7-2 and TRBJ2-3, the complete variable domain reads GAGVSQSPSNKVTEKGKDVELRCDPISGHTALYWYRQSLGQGLEFLIYFQGNSAPDKSGLPSDRFSAERTGGSVSTLTIQRTQQEDSAVYLCASSLVGGRPTDTQYFGPGTRLTVL.